These 30 T cell receptor beta chains originate from one sample sequenced in a study of CD8+ T cells in alopecia areata. Sequencing relied on a cDNA template that was reverse transcribed from extracted RNA. Here immunoSEQ multiplex PCR was the method, and the copy in TCRdb shows in-frame clones only, minus some. The sample records about 140,000 clones, about 54% being singletons. The sequenced sample was CD4+ T cells sorted from blood. The receptors here all came from a human donor in good health.

This clone showed up just a few times. V gene TRBV25-1 combines with J gene TRBJ2-3; D might be TRBD2 (6 bases). Germline loops: CDR1 MGHDK, CDR2 SYGVNS. The CDR3 contains 16 residues. Trimming removed 1 base at V and 1 base at J, with 12 bases between. In nucleotides, the CDR3 is TGTGCCAGCAGTGAATCGGAGTCGGGGGGCACAGATACGCAGTATTTT. This translates into CASSESESGGTDTQYF. The variable domain in full, with the rest retrieved from reference TRBV25-1 and TRBJ2-3, is EADIYQTPRYLVIGTGKKITLECSQTMGHDKMYWYQQDPGMELHLIHYSYGVNSTEKGDLSSESTVSRIRTEHFPLTLESARPSHTSQYLCASSESESGGTDTQYFGPGTRLTVL.

The CDR3 DNA reads TGTGCCAGCAGCTCCGGGACTAGCGGGAGCTATGGGTCAGATACGCAGTATTTT. Amino acid sequence: CASSSGTSGSYGSDTQYF. This sequence joins TRBV5-4 and TRBJ2-3; 14 bases are shared with TRBD2. There are 18 residues in the CDR3. The J segment lost 4 bases and the V segment lost 3 bases, leaving 10 bases of the junction unmatched. Germline V gene sequence: CDR1 SGHNT, CDR2 YYREEE (reference sequence).

The rearrangement joins TRBV6-5 to TRBJ2-7; maybe TRBD2 (5 bases). The V gene lost 8 bases and the J gene lost 8 bases, with 25 bases spanning the gap. The germline V gene has CDR1 MNHEY and CDR2 SVGAGI. The CDR3 sequence is 15 residues long. CDR3 in DNA: TGTGCCAGCTCTTCACCGGCAGGTACGGACTTCAAGCAGTACTTC. Translated: CASSSPAGTDFKQYF.

This clone was picked up one time. This chain joins TRBV23-1 and TRBJ1-2; a possible D gene is TRBD1 (5 bases). TRBV23-1 is an open reading frame whose function is uncertain. With 3 bases removed from V and 6 bases from J, the gap between germline ends came to 17 bases. The CDR3 sequence is 15 residues long. CDR3 bases: TGCGCCAGCAGTCAGAGTTATGGGGGTGTGGATGGCTACACCTTC. Protein product: CASSQSYGGVDGYTF.

This sequence joins TRBV4-2 and TRBJ2-5, with TRBD2 identical over 8 bases. The CDR3 runs 14 residues. The V and J ends lost 2 bases and 2 bases, in that order; junction bases with no gene match: 1. Germline CDR1 is LGHNA and CDR2 is YNFKEQ. DNA for the CDR3: TGTGCCAGCAGCCAAACTAGCGGACAAGAGACCCAGTACTTC. It yields the protein CASSQTSGQETQYF.

This clone was counted a single time. J is TRBJ1-1 and V is TRBV2; possible D gene TRBD1, 6 bases. CDR1 is SNHLY, CDR2 FYNNEI, per germline. The CDR3 length is 13 residues. The ends were cut back, 7 bases at V and 4 bases at J, with 13 bases in the middle. CDR3 region: CASKPGVPTEAFF. The DNA for the CDR3 is TGTGCCAGCAAGCCAGGGGTTCCCACTGAAGCTTTCTTT.

The chain carries TRBV30 and TRBJ1-1; possible D gene TRBD1, 6 bases. Germline CDR1 GTSNPN, CDR2 SVGIG (reference sequence). V lost 3 bases and J lost 0, with 11 bases in between. This CDR3 contains 14 residues. Written as DNA, the CDR3 is TGTGCCTGGAGGGAGCAGGGGTTGAACACTGAAGCTTTCTTT. Residues: CAWREQGLNTEAFF.

The rearrangement links TRBV9 to TRBJ1-1; D is perhaps TRBD1 (5 bases). In germline, CDR1 is SGDLS, CDR2 YYNGEE. V lost 0 bases and J lost 2, with 11 bases in between. There are 15 residues in the CDR3. The CDR3 DNA reads as TGTGCCAGCAGCGTAGCGGGGCGGAGAAACACTGAAGCTTTCTTT. Protein product: CASSVAGRRNTEAFF.

V and J are TRBV7-9 and TRBJ1-1; D gene ambiguous. V was cut by 1 base and J by 4 bases, with 16 bases left in between. The CDR3 has 16 amino acids. The germline CDR1 and CDR2 sequences are SEHNR and FQNEAQ (reference sequence). The CDR3 DNA reads as TGTGCCAGCAGCTTAGGGAGCGGCAGGCGACCCACTGAAGCTTTCTTT. Its translation is CASSLGSGRRPTEAFF.

J is TRBJ2-7 and V is TRBV7-9, with D unclear. Trimming took off 5 bases at V and 2 bases at J, with 13 bases between the two ends. The germline gives CDR1 SEHNR, CDR2 FQNEAQ (reference sequence). The CDR3 runs to 14 residues. The CDR3 DNA reads as TGTGCCAGCAGCCGCGCCTCCCCAGCCTACGAGCAGTACTTC. Its protein product is CASSRASPAYEQYF.

CDR3 sequence reads: CSVEASIGDTQYF. CDR3 bases: TGCAGCGTTGAAGCCTCTATTGGGGATACGCAGTATTTT. The V call is TRBV29-1, the J call TRBJ2-3; D uncertain. Germline V gene data show CDR1 as SQVTM and CDR2 as ANQGSEA. This CDR3 spans 13 amino acids. The V end lost 1 base, the J end lost 6 bases, and 11 bases lay between the germline ends.

This clone was picked up one time. The chain has TRBV4-1 and TRBJ2-7; perhaps TRBD2 as D (6 bases). This CDR3 has 15 amino acids. CDR1 and CDR2 from the germline V gene are MGHRA and YSYEKL. V was shortened by 1 base and J by 1 base, with 11 bases between the two germline ends. CDR3 protein: CASSQGPGESYEQYF. CDR3 nucleotides: TGCGCCAGCAGCCAAGGCCCGGGAGAGTCCTACGAGCAGTACTTC.

Notes on this clone: At one of its ends the junction is not consistent with the germline gene, which may arise from a read error. The genes are TRBV7-2 and TRBJ2-7, with 11 bases that match TRBD1. The germline V gene encodes CDR1 SGHTA and CDR2 FQGNSA. The CDR3 has 15 amino acids. The CDR3 spells CASSLGGTGGGERYF. The CDR3 nucleotides are TGTGCCAGCAGCTTAGGTGGGACAGGGGGAGGCGAGCGGTACTTC.

V gene TRBV11-2 combines with J gene TRBJ1-2; 10 bases agree with TRBD1. Unmatched junction bases numbered 6, after V lost 4 bases and J lost 4 bases. The CDR3 spans 15 residues. CDR1 SGHAT and CDR2 FQNNGV come from the germline V gene. The CDR3 region has the DNA TGTGCCAGCAGCTCTGACAGGGGGCCGGTCTATGGCTACACCTTC. Translation gives CASSSDRGPVYGYTF.

V is TRBV6-5 and J is TRBJ1-1; TRBD1 matches at 10 bases. The CDR3 has 14 amino acids. Germline CDR1 and CDR2: MNHEY and SVGAGI. V lost 7 bases, J lost 4 bases, and 6 bases stayed unmatched. CDR3 bases: TGTGCCAGCACTCGGGACAGGGGTAGCACTGAAGCTTTCTTT. Amino acids: CASTRDRGSTEAFF.

The table lists this clone with a few counts. This chain uses TRBV29-1 with TRBJ2-3, with 11 bases fitting TRBD1. The germline V gene encodes CDR1 SQVTM and CDR2 ANQGSEA. J was trimmed by 4 bases and V by 4 bases; bases with no gene match: 1. The CDR3 loop spans 13 amino acids. CDR3 bases: TGCAGCGTTGGGACAGGGGGCGCAGATACGCAGTATTTT. Translated: CSVGTGGADTQYF.

V and J are TRBV7-2 and TRBJ1-5; 11 bases agree with TRBD1. Germline CDR1 SGHTA, CDR2 FQGNSA. The CDR3 spans 15 residues. V lost 5 bases to trimming and J lost 1 base; unmatched junction nucleotides: 1. The CDR3 nucleotides are TGTGCCAGCAGCAGGACAGGGGGCAGCAATCAGCCCCAGCATTTT. Translated, it gives CASSRTGGSNQPQHF. The whole variable domain, filled in from reference TRBV7-2 and TRBJ1-5, reads GAGVSQSPSNKVTEKGKDVELRCDPISGHTALYWYRQSLGQGLEFLIYFQGNSAPDKSGLPSDRFSAERTGGSVSTLTIQRTQQEDSAVYLCASSRTGGSNQPQHFGDGTRLSIL.

This clone occurred a few times. The chain recombines TRBV6-5 with TRBJ2-6; D not certain. V lost 5 bases, J lost 0 bases, and 8 bases lay in between. Germline loops: CDR1 MNHEY, CDR2 SVGAGI. This CDR3 region has 15 residues. The CDR3, as DNA: TGTGCCAGCAGTGGCGACCTCTCTGGGGCCAACGTCCTGACTTTC. It specifies CASSGDLSGANVLTF.

The genes are TRBV7-9 and TRBJ2-7; D tentatively reads TRBD1 or TRBD2 (5 bases each). Trimming removed 5 bases at V and 3 bases at J, with 14 bases between. The germline gives CDR1 SEHNR, CDR2 FQNEAQ (reference sequence). The CDR3 sequence is 14 residues long. CDR3 DNA: TGTGCCAGCAGCAAAGACGGGGCGGGCTACGAGCAGTACTTC. Its protein product is CASSKDGAGYEQYF.

This clone was detected a few times. An end of the junction does not agree with germline; a read error may underlie this. Other nucleotide sequences from this sample produce the same CDR3. The rearrangement uses TRBV20-1 and TRBJ1-1; no firm D call. From germline, CDR1 is DFQATT and CDR2 SNEGSKA (reference sequence). This CDR3 contains 11 residues. CDR3 region: CSARGYTEAFF. The CDR3 DNA reads TGCAGTGCAAGAGGGTACACTGAAGCTTTCTTT.

V usage is TRBV30 and J usage is TRBJ2-7; D remains ambiguous. The CDR3 has 16 amino acids. V shed 0 bases and J shed 1 base, with 16 bases lying between them. Germline V gene sequence: CDR1 GTSNPN, CDR2 SVGIG (reference sequence). The CDR3, as DNA: TGTGCCTGGAGTGTCCGTCTGCGAACCTCATCCTACGAGCAGTACTTC. Protein: CAWSVRLRTSSYEQYF.

This sequence joins TRBV15 and TRBJ2-1; 9 nucleotides align to TRBD2. The ends lost 0 bases at V and 7 bases at J; junction bases unmatched: 10. There are 17 residues in the CDR3. Germline V gives CDR1 LNHNV, CDR2 YYDKDF (reference sequence). The DNA for the CDR3 is TGTGCCACCAGCAGAGATAAGGGGGTAGCGGGAGTTAATGAGCAGTTCTTC. It encodes CATSRDKGVAGVNEQFF.

This clone was seen a handful of times. The V call is TRBV19, the J call TRBJ1-5; 8 bases are a match to TRBD1. The germline V gene encodes CDR1 LNHDA and CDR2 SQIVND (reference sequence). The CDR3 totals 15 residues. V trimming: 3 bases; J trimming: 7 bases; junction bases outside the gene matches: 8. CDR3 sequence reads: CASSIGAGGRQPQHF. Written as DNA, the CDR3 is TGTGCCAGTAGTATCGGGGCAGGGGGCCGGCAGCCCCAGCATTTT.

V usage is TRBV15 and J usage is TRBJ2-7; maybe TRBD2 (7 bases). CDR1 and CDR2 (germline): LNHNV, YYDKDF (reference sequence). V was clipped by 0 bases and J by 7 bases, with 16 bases between them. The CDR3 is 15 amino acids. This CDR3 is CATSRDLAGAGEQYF. The CDR3 DNA sequence: TGTGCCACCAGCAGAGATCTTGCGGGGGCCGGAGAGCAGTACTTC.

The rearrangement joins TRBV4-1 to TRBJ2-1; D gene ambiguous. The V gene's germline CDR1 is MGHRA and CDR2 YSYEKL. V dropped 4 bases and J dropped 10 bases, with 8 bases sitting between them. CDR3 size: 11 residues. The DNA for the CDR3 is TGCGCCAGCAGCCGTGCTAGAGAGCAGTTCTTC. It codes for CASSRAREQFF.

The chain uses TRBV20-1 and TRBJ2-7; weak D call: TRBD1 (6 bases). With 8 bases removed from V and 6 bases from J, the gap between germline ends came to 14 bases. The CDR3 length is 11 residues. Germline CDR1 DFQATT, CDR2 SNEGSKA (reference sequence). The CDR3 protein is CSIRDTREQYF. The CDR3 region has the DNA TGCAGTATCCGGGACACTCGCGAGCAGTACTTC.

In this sample, this clone turned up a few times. V is TRBV5-6 and J is TRBJ2-1; 10 bases agree with TRBD1. Germline CDR1 SGHDT, CDR2 YYEEEE. CDR3 length: 19 residues. J lost 5 bases, V lost 4 bases, and 18 bases had no gene match. In nucleotides, the CDR3 is TGTGCCAGCAGCCCCGTTTCCCTCATGACAGGGGGCTTGAACAATGAGCAGTTCTTC. Residues: CASSPVSLMTGGLNNEQFF.

This chain links TRBV15 with TRBJ2-7; D is possibly TRBD1 or TRBD2 (6 bases each). V lost 8 bases to trimming and J lost 2 bases, with 19 bases between them. Per the germline V gene, CDR1 is LNHNV and CDR2 is YYDKDF (reference sequence). This CDR3 contains 15 residues. The CDR3 sequence is CATGGTSKPPYEQYF. Written as DNA, the CDR3 is TGTGCCACCGGAGGGACATCGAAACCTCCCTACGAGCAGTACTTC.

The J gene is TRBJ2-7, the V gene TRBV14; D may correspond to TRBD1 or TRBD2 (5 bases each). This CDR3 is built from 14 residues. The germline V gene encodes CDR1 SGHDN and CDR2 FVKESK. Trimming cost V 5 bases and J 2 bases, with 13 bases left between them. The CDR3 region has the DNA TGTGCCAGCAGCTTCGGGACCGGACCCTACGAGCAGTACTTC. It translates to CASSFGTGPYEQYF.

About this clone: A junction boundary mismatches the germline segment, possibly from a read error. The gene calls are TRBV11-2 and TRBJ2-1, with 7 bases lining up with TRBD2. This CDR3 contains 16 residues. Per the germline V gene, CDR1 is SGHAT and CDR2 is FQNNGV. The DNA of the CDR3 is TGTGCCAGCAGCTTAGGGTGGCGGGAGTCCTCCAATGAGCAGTTCTTC. It yields the protein CASSLGWRESSNEQFF.